These 20 T cell receptor beta chains share one sample of origin, sequenced in a study of cytomegalovirus exposure and HLA in healthy donors. 60 Vbeta and 13 Jbeta primers were used in PCR. TCRdb's copy holds only in-frame clones and misses some; the assay was immunoSEQ multiplex PCR. The sample shows roughly 150,000 clones, 70% to 80% of them seen only once. The specimen was PBMCs. These receptors were obtained from a man in his forties or fifties in good health and CMV-seropositive.

CDR3 DNA sequence: TGTGCCAGCAGCCAAGGGGCCCCAGGGACTATGGGATACAATGAGCAGTTCTTC. The encoded protein is CASSQGAPGTMGYNEQFF. V is TRBV4-2 and J is TRBJ2-1, with TRBD2 identical over 7 bases. Per germline, CDR1 LGHNA and CDR2 YNFKEQ. This CDR3 comprises 18 residues. V trimming: 1 base; J trimming: 4 bases; junction bases outside the gene matches: 13.

V is TRBV14 and J is TRBJ2-1, with 7 positions matching TRBD2. The V segment lost 4 bases and the J segment 4 bases; nucleotides outside the gene matches: 4. This CDR3 contains 14 residues. The V gene's germline CDR1 is SGHDN and CDR2 FVKESK. The CDR3 sequence: CASSPLAVYNEQFF. The CDR3, as DNA: TGTGCCAGCAGCCCGCTAGCGGTTTACAATGAGCAGTTCTTC.

The chain combines TRBV4-1 with TRBJ2-5; 9 nucleotides line up with TRBD2. CDR1 MGHRA and CDR2 YSYEKL come from the germline V gene. The CDR3 sequence is 15 residues long. V was clipped by 8 bases and J by 1 base; unmatched bases: 8. The CDR3 loop reads CASPLAGIPQETQYF. CDR3 DNA sequence: TGCGCCAGCCCGCTAGCGGGAATCCCCCAAGAGACCCAGTACTTC.

The chain combines TRBV7-2 with TRBJ2-1; tentatively, D is TRBD2 (5 bases). This CDR3 is built from 12 residues. Germline V CDR1 and CDR2: SGHTA, FQGNSA. Trimming took 3 bases from V and 9 from J, leaving 9 bases between them. As DNA, the CDR3 is TGTGCCAGCAGCTTCTTCGAGGGTGAGCAGTTCTTC. Translated, it gives CASSFFEGEQFF.

This clone is a singleton in its sample. The chain links TRBV6-6 to TRBJ2-1, with D maybe TRBD1 (5 bases). Trimming took 1 base from V and 7 from J, leaving 11 bases between them. The CDR3 extends over 14 amino acids. Per germline, CDR1 MNHNY and CDR2 SVGAGI (reference sequence). The CDR3 is CASSYFQGWNEQFF. The CDR3 DNA reads TGTGCCAGCAGTTACTTCCAGGGTTGGAATGAGCAGTTCTTC.

This sequence joins TRBV30 and TRBJ1-1; 9 nucleotides agree with TRBD1. CDR1 and CDR2 (germline): GTSNPN, SVGIG (reference sequence). Trimming took 0 bases from V and 7 from J; bases not matched to a gene: 12. The CDR3 spans 16 residues. CDR3 sequence (DNA): TGTGCCTGGAGTGTACTACCGGGACAGGGACGCGTTGAAGCTTTCTTT. This gives the protein CAWSVLPGQGRVEAFF.

The chain couples TRBV4-1 to TRBJ2-5, with 10 bases aligning to TRBD2. The CDR3 covers 16 residues. V trimming: 5 bases; J trimming: 0 bases; junction bases outside the gene matches: 6. Looked up from germline, CDR1 is MGHRA and CDR2 is YSYEKL. Here the CDR3 DNA reads TGCGCCAGCAGCAGACAACTAGCGGGACACCAAGAGACCCAGTACTTC. Translation: CASSRQLAGHQETQYF.

This clone was seen a single time. This chain connects TRBV7-2 to TRBJ2-2, with TRBD2 matching 9 bases. Germline V CDR1 and CDR2: SGHTA, FQGNSA. Trimming took 1 base from V and 7 from J; bases not matched to a gene: 4. This CDR3 contains 15 residues. CDR3 sequence: CASSLVAGVDGELFF. CDR3 sequence (DNA): TGTGCCAGCAGCTTAGTAGCGGGAGTTGACGGGGAGCTGTTTTTT.

There are a few counts of this clone. The rearrangement links TRBV25-1 to TRBJ2-1; 8 bases are shared with TRBD1. The J segment lost 3 bases and the V segment lost 3 bases, leaving 13 bases of the junction unmatched. The germline V gene encodes CDR1 MGHDK and CDR2 SYGVNS. The CDR3 is 18 amino acids. CDR3 DNA: TGTGCCAGCAGTGATCGTCGTGGGCCGGGACAGGACTACAATGAGCAGTTCTTC. Translated: CASSDRRGPGQDYNEQFF. The complete variable domain, with remaining parts taken from reference TRBV25-1 and TRBJ2-1, reads EADIYQTPRYLVIGTGKKITLECSQTMGHDKMYWYQQDPGMELHLIHYSYGVNSTEKGDLSSESTVSRIRTEHFPLTLESARPSHTSQYLCASSDRRGPGQDYNEQFFGPGTRLTVL.

This rearrangement joins TRBV14 to TRBJ1-2; the D is unclear. CDR3 size: 16 residues. Germline V gives CDR1 SGHDN, CDR2 FVKESK. Trimming shortened V by 0 bases and J by 0 bases, and 11 bases separated the two germline ends. The CDR3 nucleotides are TGTGCCAGCAGCCAAGATGGAGGCAAAGCTAACTATGGCTACACCTTC. It translates to CASSQDGGKANYGYTF.

This clone turned up a few times. The gene calls are TRBV28 and TRBJ2-7; 12 nucleotides match TRBD2. The CDR3 loop spans 15 amino acids. CDR1 is MDHEN, CDR2 SYDVKM, per germline. With 6 bases clipped from V and 4 bases from J, the junction kept 7 bases outside the gene matches. The DNA of the CDR3 is TGTGCCAGCAGCCGTACTAGCGGGAGGAAGTACGAGCAGTACTTC. Translated, it gives CASSRTSGRKYEQYF.

This sequence joins TRBV7-9 and TRBJ2-7; D ambiguous. The germline gives CDR1 SEHNR, CDR2 FQNEAQ (reference sequence). V was pared by 1 base and J by 1 base, with 8 bases between. The CDR3 sequence is 14 residues long. The CDR3 DNA reads TGTGCCAGCAGCTTAGGGTTGACTTCCTACGAGCAGTACTTC. Translating gives CASSLGLTSYEQYF.

The rearrangement links TRBV7-9 to TRBJ1-2; no clear D gene. Trimming took off 5 bases at V and 2 bases at J, with 9 bases between the two ends. CDR1 and CDR2 from the germline V gene are SEHNR and FQNEAQ (reference sequence). This CDR3 region has 13 residues. The CDR3, as DNA: TGTGCCAGCAGCCCCGAGGTAAACTATGGCTACACCTTC. Amino acid sequence: CASSPEVNYGYTF.

J is TRBJ2-7 and V is TRBV7-9; TRBD1 agrees at 7 bases. Germline CDR1 is SEHNR and CDR2 is FQNEAQ (reference sequence). V trimming: 5 bases; J trimming: 3 bases; junction bases outside the gene matches: 7. CDR3 length equals 14 residues. The CDR3 DNA reads as TGTGCCAGCAGCCCGACAGGGATGGGCTACGAGCAGTACTTC. Encoded protein: CASSPTGMGYEQYF. Drawing the rest from reference TRBV7-9 and TRBJ2-7, the complete variable domain is DTGVSQNPRHKITKRGQNVTFRCDPISEHNRLYWYRQTLGQGPEFLTYFQNEAQLEKSRLLSDRFSAERPKGSFSTLEIQRTEQGDSAMYLCASSPTGMGYEQYFGPGTRLTVT.

In nucleotides, the CDR3 is TGTGCCAGCAGTTCCGGGACTAGCGGGTTAGGGGAGCTGTTTTTT. Protein sequence: CASSSGTSGLGELFF. The chain combines TRBV5-4 with TRBJ2-2; the match to TRBD2 covers 12 bases. The V segment lost 5 bases and the J segment 8 bases; nucleotides outside the gene matches: 7. Germline V gene data show CDR1 as SGHNT and CDR2 as YYREEE (reference sequence). This CDR3 region has 15 residues.

V usage is TRBV5-4 and J usage is TRBJ2-1; perhaps TRBD1 as D (6 bases). Germline loops: CDR1 SGHNT, CDR2 YYREEE (reference sequence). The CDR3 has 16 residues. V gave up 3 bases and J gave up 10 bases, with 23 bases separating them. The chain's CDR3 is CASSSSGGGPQGEQFF. The CDR3 DNA follows: TGTGCCAGCAGCTCAAGTGGAGGCGGGCCCCAGGGGGAGCAGTTCTTC.

This chain joins TRBV13 and TRBJ2-7; 8 nucleotides align to TRBD2. CDR3 length: 16 amino acids. Germline values: CDR1 PRHDT, CDR2 FYEKMQ (reference sequence). V dropped 0 bases and J dropped 0; count of bases not matched to a gene: 4. The CDR3 region has the DNA TGTGCCAGCAGCTTAGGGGGCGGGGGGAACTCCTACGAGCAGTACTTC. Its protein is CASSLGGGGNSYEQYF.

V and J are TRBV29-1 and TRBJ2-1, with D possibly TRBD1 on 5 matching bases. V lost 7 bases and J 6 bases, leaving 19 bases between the germline ends. The CDR3 length is 14 residues. Looked up from germline, CDR1 is SQVTM and CDR2 is ANQGSEA. The CDR3 spells CSATLRHRPNEQFF. DNA for the CDR3: TGCAGCGCCACCCTCCGCCACAGGCCCAATGAGCAGTTCTTC.

The CDR3 DNA reads as TGTGCCAGCAGCGACACAGGGAGCGAGCAGTTCTTC. Residues: CASSDTGSEQFF. The chain links TRBV5-6 to TRBJ2-1; D is perhaps TRBD1 (6 bases). The germline gives CDR1 SGHDT, CDR2 YYEEEE. Trimming pared 4 bases from V and 10 bases from J, leaving 12 bases between. This CDR3 has 12 residues. The variable domain in full, with the rest retrieved from reference TRBV5-6 and TRBJ2-1, is DAGVTQSPTHLIKTRGQQVTLRCSPKSGHDTVSWYQQALGQGPQFIFQYYEEEERQRGNFPDRFSGHQFPNYSSELNVNALLLGDSALYLCASSDTGSEQFFGPGTRLTVL.

The chain employs TRBV18 and TRBJ2-7; maybe TRBD2 (6 bases). Trimming removed 3 bases from V and 7 bases from J, with 10 bases in between. Germline lookup yields CDR1 KGHSH and CDR2 LQKENI. The CDR3 covers 12 residues. Here the CDR3 reads CASSPGGREQYF. CDR3 DNA sequence: TGTGCCAGCTCACCGGGGGGTAGGGAGCAGTACTTC. Looking up the rest from reference TRBV18 and TRBJ2-7 gives the full variable domain: NAGVMQNPRHLVRRRGQEARLRCSPMKGHSHVYWYRQLPEEGLKFMVYLQKENIIDESGMPKERFSAEFPKEGPSILRIQQVVRGDSAAYFCASSPGGREQYFGPGTRLTVT.